This T cell receptor (beta chain) derives from a study of blood T cell repertoires in COVID-19. Study information: PBMCs, B-cell-depleted T cells, or T cells provided the cDNA or gDNA that made up the material.

Sequenced by immunoSEQ multiplex PCR; TCRdb stores in-frame clones only, minus some. The table shows fewer than 400,000 clones, with roughly nine tenths occurring only once. This CDR3 is built from 16 residues. Trimming removed 6 bases from V and 0 bases from J; junction bases left unmatched: 9. Germline V gene data show CDR1 as MDHEN and CDR2 as SYDVKM. The clonotype originates from a woman aged 25-40 years with COVID-19, enrolled during active disease. The rearrangement joins TRBV28 to TRBJ1-1; 8 positions match TRBD1. Specimen: peripheral blood. The CDR3 DNA reads TGTGCCAGCAGGGTAGACAGGGGCGGAATGAACACTGAAGCTTTCTTT. This sequence encodes CASRVDRGGMNTEAFF. The full variable domain, completed using reference TRBV28 and TRBJ1-1, is DVKVTQSSRYLVKRTGEKVFLECVQDMDHENMFWYRQDPGLGLRLIYFSYDVKMKEKGDIPEGYSVSREKKERFSLILESASTNQTSMYLCASRVDRGGMNTEAFFGQGTRLTVV.